This TCR beta chain was identified in a study of blood T cell repertoires in COVID-19. About the research overall: Sites in the United States, Italy and Spain provided acute and convalescent COVID-19 samples. T cells, B-cell-depleted T cells, or PBMCs provided the cDNA or gDNA that served as material.

Germline V CDR1 and CDR2: GTSNPN, SVGIG (reference sequence). The CDR3 totals 13 residues, both ends included. Sequencing was performed with immunoSEQ multiplex PCR; in TCRdb, only in-frame clones are kept and a portion is missing. The sample has about 130,000 clones; approximately 89% are singletons. In the case of this clone: No conserved phenylalanine or tryptophan ends this CDR3, so it is likely a read error. It is unclear where the CDR3 begins or ends on the DNA, so no DNA is shown, and the CDR3 is as TCRdb lists it.

The J gene is TRBJ1-5, the V gene TRBV30. The source is a human donor in a cohort sampled during active COVID-19. Sequencing was carried out using peripheral blood. This CDR3 reads CAWSPRKGRLGGS.